This T cell receptor beta chain was recovered during a study of blood T cell repertoires in COVID-19. At the level of the study: Spain, Italy and the United States supplied samples that represented acute and convalescent COVID-19. T cells, B-cell-depleted T cells, or PBMCs supplied cDNA or gDNA.

The CDR3 has 13 residues. V shed 5 bases and J 8 bases; nucleotides not matched to a gene: 7. Germline V gene sequence: CDR1 MNHEY, CDR2 SMNVEV (reference sequence). Study processing details: By means of reference gene primer amplification, nucleated cell counts were estimated. Only in-frame clones appear in the TCRdb table, and some are missing; sequencing was by immunoSEQ multiplex PCR. V and J calls and clone size are those listed in that table; D and trimming were worked out from the DNA. This table has about 80,000 clones, approximately 82% appearing once. The rearrangement joins TRBV27 to TRBJ1-1; 8 nucleotides align to TRBD1. The sequencing sample was made of peripheral blood. This receptor was taken from a human donor in a cohort sampled during active COVID-19. The DNA of the CDR3 is TGTGCCAGCAGTGTCTGGACAGGGCAGGAAGCTTTCTTT. Protein product: CASSVWTGQEAFF.